These 30 T cell receptor beta chains originate from one sample sequenced in a study of human T cells and chemical hapten exposure. Time point specified: patch test 1, 2 weeks after DPC sensitization. Indicated treatment: therapeutic diphenylcyclopropenone sensitization with weekly scalp DPC. Whole blood that had not been fractionated was the source of extracted total RNA. TCRdb recomputed calls from the RACE reads with MiXCR, one row per CDR3 protein. The sample holds roughly 38,000 distinct CDR3 sequences, 4% seen once. This material consisted of whole blood, taken in connection with sensitization to the hapten diphenylcyclopropenone (DPC). All receptors derive from a man in his fifties with alopecia areata. Some clones in this sample may be carry-over from other donors' samples.

There are many counts of this clonotype. This chain links TRBV5-1 with TRBJ2-3; 10 bases are shared with TRBD2. Trimming at V came to 0 bases and at J to 4 bases, leaving 8 bases not matched to a gene. CDR3 length equals 17 residues. The germline V gene has CDR1 SGHRS and CDR2 YFSETQ. CDR3 coding DNA: TGCGCCAGCAGCTTGGCCCCGAGCGGGAGGGCCTCAGATACGCAGTATTTT. Translated: CASSLAPSGRASDTQYF.

At least ten counts were recorded for this clonotype. The chain links TRBV27 to TRBJ2-3; tentative D call: TRBD1 (5 bases). From germline, CDR1 is MNHEY and CDR2 SMNVEV (reference sequence). The CDR3 sequence is 15 residues long. The V end lost 8 bases, the J end lost 4 bases, and 19 bases lay between the germline ends. Here the CDR3 DNA reads TGTGCCAGCCGTCCGGGCAGGGATTTCCCAGATACGCAGTATTTT. Protein: CASRPGRDFPDTQYF.

With respect to this clonotype: This may come from a read error, since a much larger clone is one base off. This chain uses TRBV9 with TRBJ2-1, with D perhaps TRBD1 or TRBD2 (5 bases each). Germline V CDR1 and CDR2: SGDLS, YYNGEE. The length of the CDR3 is 13 residues. V was pared by 4 bases and J by 12 bases, with 17 bases between. As DNA, the CDR3 is TGTGCCAGCAGCTCAGGACCAGCTGGGGGGCAGTTCTTC. This encodes CASSSGPAGGQFF. The full variable domain, its missing parts supplied by reference TRBV9 and TRBJ2-1, is DSGVTQTPKHLITATGQRVTLRCSPRSGDLSVYWYQQSLDQGLQFLIQYYNGEERAKGNILERFSAQQFPDLHSELNLSSLELGDSALYFCASSSGPAGGQFFGPGTRLTVL.

This clonotype showed up many times. The rearrangement links TRBV6-2 or TRBV6-3 to TRBJ1-5, with D unresolved. The CDR3 consists of 15 residues. V gave up 5 bases and J gave up 2 bases, with 13 bases separating them. Germline CDR1 MNHEY, CDR2 SVGEGT. The CDR3 sequence: CASSPEGLGNQPQHF. The CDR3 DNA reads as TGTGCCAGCAGTCCTGAGGGCCTGGGCAATCAGCCCCAGCATTTT.

This clonotype was counted many times. The chain recombines TRBV18 with TRBJ1-1; TRBD1 agrees at 10 bases. The CDR3 has 13 residues. V lost 4 bases, J lost 7 bases, and 3 bases stayed unmatched. Germline CDR1 is KGHSH and CDR2 is LQKENI. Written as DNA, the CDR3 is TGTGCCAGCTCACAGGGACAGGGGTATGAAGCTTTCTTT. Residues: CASSQGQGYEAFF.

Many counts were recorded for this clonotype. The chain recombines TRBV7-9 with TRBJ2-3; D is unclear. Germline V gene data show CDR1 as SEHNR and CDR2 as FQNEAQ (reference sequence). CDR3 length: 11 residues. Trimming shortened V by 5 bases and J by 4 bases, and 4 bases separated the two germline ends. CDR3 in DNA: TGTGCCAGCAGCCCCGCAGATACGCAGTATTTT. The encoded protein is CASSPADTQYF.

This clonotype was recorded at least ten times. This sequence joins TRBV5-1 and TRBJ2-5; D may be TRBD1 (6 bases). Per germline, CDR1 SGHRS and CDR2 YFSETQ. Between the trimmed V and J ends, which lost 3 bases and 2 bases, there was a span of 14 bases. The CDR3 length is 15 residues. CDR3 loop: CASSSTGNRQETQYF. DNA of the CDR3: TGCGCCAGCAGCTCCACAGGGAACCGACAAGAGACCCAGTACTTC.

This clonotype was observed many times. The chain has TRBV6-6 and TRBJ1-1, with 7 bases identical to TRBD1. Germline V gives CDR1 MNHNY, CDR2 SVGAGI (reference sequence). V gave up 6 bases and J gave up 4 bases; unmatched junction bases: 11. The CDR3 loop spans 15 amino acids. In DNA form, the CDR3 reads TGTGCCAGCAGGGCTTCGACAGGGCAGGGCACTGAAGCTTTCTTT. Translation: CASRASTGQGTEAFF.

Notes on this clonotype: This may stem from a read error, because a much larger clone lies one nucleotide away. The V and J genes are TRBV11-3 and TRBJ2-7, with D uncertain. Germline V gene lookup returns CDR1 SGHNT and CDR2 YENEEA. CDR3 length: 14 residues. The CDR3 here is CAGSHRTSPNEQYF. CDR3 in DNA: TGTGCCGGCAGCCACCGGACGTCCCCGAACGAGCAGTACTTC.

This clonotype showed up many times. The chain couples TRBV12-3 or TRBV12-4 to TRBJ1-1, with 7 bases fitting TRBD1. Trimming cost V 7 bases and J 10 bases; bases outside gene matches: 9. The CDR3 is 12 residues long. Here the CDR3 DNA reads TGTGCCAGCACTCTGGGACAGCTCAGAGCTTTCTTT. Protein: CASTLGQLRAFF.

This clonotype occurred many times. This chain connects TRBV4-3 to TRBJ2-1; D call uncertain. V was shortened by 8 bases and J by 9 bases, with 17 bases between the two germline ends. The CDR3 covers 13 residues. Germline assignment: CDR1 LGHNA and CDR2 YSLEER. CDR3 loop: CASSGGVWSEQFF. CDR3 bases: TGCGCCAGCTCGGGTGGAGTGTGGAGTGAGCAGTTCTTC.

This clonotype was seen repeatedly, ten times or more. V gene TRBV27 combines with J gene TRBJ1-1; D perhaps matches TRBD1 (5 bases). V lost 1 base and J 4 bases, leaving 22 bases between the germline ends. Germline-derived CDR1 and CDR2 are MNHEY and SMNVEV (reference sequence). This CDR3 contains 18 residues. The CDR3 loop is CASSLFPRTKLGGTEAFF. In nucleotides, the CDR3 is TGTGCCAGCAGTTTATTCCCTAGGACAAAACTGGGGGGCACTGAAGCTTTCTTT.

The chain carries TRBV24-1 and TRBJ2-1, with TRBD2 matching over 11 bases. This CDR3 comprises 17 residues. The germline V gene encodes CDR1 KGHDR and CDR2 SFDVKD. V dropped 7 bases and J dropped 0; count of bases not matched to a gene: 7. Here the CDR3 DNA reads TGTGCCACCAGCCTAGCGGGAGGAGGAAGCTCCTACAATGAGCAGTTCTTC. Residues: CATSLAGGGSSYNEQFF.

Ten or more counts support this clonotype. This chain links TRBV4-1 with TRBJ2-1, with 13 bases identical to TRBD2. The CDR3 extends over 16 amino acids. V lost 0 bases and J lost 6; bases outside the gene matches: 2. Germline V gene data show CDR1 as MGHRA and CDR2 as YSYEKL. The DNA of the CDR3 is TGCGCCAGCAGCCAAGAGGGACTAGCGGGACGCAATGAGCAGTTCTTC. Encoded protein: CASSQEGLAGRNEQFF.

This clonotype has ten or more counts. The chain uses TRBV6-4 and TRBJ2-3, with D maybe TRBD2 (5 bases). Trimming removed 5 bases at V and 2 bases at J, with 14 bases between. Per germline, CDR1 MRHNA and CDR2 SNTAGT. The CDR3 runs to 15 residues. The CDR3 DNA is TGTGCCAGCAGTCTGGTCCGGGGAGCCACAGATACGCAGTATTTT. Protein product: CASSLVRGATDTQYF.

This clonotype has more than one count but fewer than ten. This chain joins TRBV29-1 and TRBJ2-7; the match to TRBD2 covers 9 bases. The CDR3 covers 13 residues. The trim removed 2 bases at V and 6 bases at J, leaving 5 bases unmatched. The germline V gene encodes CDR1 SQVTM and CDR2 ANQGSEA. CDR3 in amino acids: CSVERAGGREQYF. CDR3 nucleotide sequence: TGCAGCGTTGAAAGAGCGGGAGGCCGCGAGCAGTACTTC.

In its sample, this clonotype was seen many times. This chain connects TRBV6-6 to TRBJ2-3; 8 nucleotides match TRBD1. The J segment lost 5 bases and the V segment lost 6 bases, leaving 10 bases of the junction unmatched. The CDR3 loop spans 15 amino acids. CDR1 and CDR2 from the germline V gene are MNHNY and SVGAGI (reference sequence). CDR3 residues: CASSPTGDSQDTQYF. CDR3 bases: TGTGCCAGCAGCCCGACAGGGGATTCACAAGATACGCAGTATTTT.

This clonotype occurred a few times. CDR3 nucleotides: TGCAGCGTTGAAATGTGGGGGGCCCAAGGAAGCTACACCTTC. Its protein product is CSVEMWGAQGSYTF. The chain links TRBV29-1 to TRBJ1-2; TRBD1 is a possible D gene (6 bases). Germline CDR1 reads SQVTM; CDR2 reads ANQGSEA. The V end lost 2 bases, the J end lost 9 bases, and 19 bases lay between the germline ends. CDR3 length: 14 amino acids.

This clonotype was seen at least ten times. The chain recombines TRBV7-8 with TRBJ2-6; D may be TRBD1 or TRBD2 (5 bases each). The CDR3 sequence is 18 residues long. Trimming took 4 bases from V and 0 from J, leaving 16 bases between them. CDR1 and CDR2 from the germline V gene are SGHVS and FQNEAQ. The CDR3 is CASSSYPGPSSGANVLTF. CDR3 in DNA: TGTGCCAGCAGCTCCTACCCGGGACCGTCCTCTGGGGCCAACGTCCTGACTTTC.

This clonotype was detected many times. The chain is built from TRBV4-2 and TRBJ2-7, with TRBD2 matching 8 bases. CDR3 length: 17 residues. From germline, CDR1 is LGHNA and CDR2 YNFKEQ. V shed 0 bases, J shed 2 bases, and the junction held 9 bases outside the gene matches. This CDR3 reads CASSQEGFSGVPYEQYF. CDR3 DNA: TGTGCCAGCAGCCAAGAAGGGTTTAGCGGGGTACCCTACGAGCAGTACTTC.

This clonotype was observed at least ten times. CDR3 coding DNA: TGTGCCTGGAATATGGGGATGAACACTGAAGCTTTCTTT. Translation: CAWNMGMNTEAFF. The chain recombines TRBV30 with TRBJ1-1; D unclear. This CDR3 contains 13 residues. CDR1 is GTSNPN, CDR2 SVGIG, per germline (reference sequence). Trimming removed 4 bases from V and 0 bases from J, with 9 bases in between.

This clonotype was found many times. This chain uses TRBV20-1 with TRBJ1-5; D not resolved. The V gene's germline CDR1 is DFQATT and CDR2 SNEGSKA (reference sequence). V lost 0 bases and J 3 bases, leaving 12 bases between the germline ends. The CDR3 runs 15 residues. CDR3 DNA sequence: TGCAGTGCTAGAGATGTCTTCGGGGACAATCAGCCCCAGCATTTT. This encodes CSARDVFGDNQPQHF.

There are a few counts of this clonotype. J is TRBJ2-3 and V is TRBV28, with TRBD2 identical over 9 bases. V lost 7 bases to trimming and J lost 6 bases; unmatched junction nucleotides: 14. Germline CDR1 MDHEN, CDR2 SYDVKM. CDR3 size: 16 residues. CDR3 DNA: TGTGCCAGCACCGCGTTGGGAGCGGGAGGCTCGGATACGCAGTATTTT. It encodes CASTALGAGGSDTQYF.

This clonotype was counted ten times or more. The chain couples TRBV7-8 to TRBJ2-5; 9 nucleotides match TRBD1. Trimming cost V 5 bases and J 5 bases; bases outside gene matches: 9. The germline gives CDR1 SGHVS, CDR2 FQNEAQ. This CDR3 has 15 residues. The CDR3 DNA sequence: TGTGCCAGCAGCCCACCGGGACAGGGTTGGGAGACCCAGTACTTC. This gives the protein CASSPPGQGWETQYF.

This clonotype has a count of ten or more. The chain carries TRBV6-6 and TRBJ1-1; unclear D gene. V lost 2 bases and J lost 1, with 8 bases in between. This CDR3 spans 14 amino acids. Germline loops: CDR1 MNHNY, CDR2 SVGAGI (reference sequence). The CDR3 sequence is CASSYGTGNTEAFF. The CDR3 DNA is TGTGCCAGCAGTTACGGTACGGGGAACACTGAAGCTTTCTTT.

This clonotype was seen repeatedly, ten times or more. The rearrangement links TRBV6-6 to TRBJ1-1; 7 positions match TRBD1. V trimming: 6 bases; J trimming: 8 bases; junction bases outside the gene matches: 3. CDR3 length: 11 amino acids. Germline V CDR1 and CDR2: MNHNY, SVGAGI (reference sequence). The CDR3 protein is CASRTTGEAFF. The CDR3 DNA reads TGTGCCAGCAGGACGACAGGGGAAGCTTTCTTT.

CDR3 amino acids: CATAGLAGSTDTQYF. In nucleotides, the CDR3 is TGTGCCACCGCCGGACTAGCGGGCTCCACAGATACGCAGTATTTT. The chain has TRBV24-1 and TRBJ2-3; 11 bases match TRBD2. Losses at the gene ends were 9 bases for V and 2 bases for J; bases not matched to a gene: 6. The V gene's germline CDR1 is KGHDR and CDR2 SFDVKD. This CDR3 contains 15 residues.

This clonotype was observed at least ten times. The V and J genes are TRBV29-1 and TRBJ2-3, with D unclear. Germline lookup yields CDR1 SQVTM and CDR2 ANQGSEA. The V gene lost 3 bases and the J gene lost 4 bases, with 8 bases spanning the gap. The CDR3 extends over 12 amino acids. CDR3 loop: CSVDEGADTQYF. The CDR3 DNA sequence: TGCAGCGTTGATGAAGGCGCAGATACGCAGTATTTT.

This clonotype appeared many times. Here the CDR3 reads CASSSRYNSPLHF. CDR3 sequence (DNA): TGTGCCAGCAGTTCCCGGTATAATTCACCCCTCCACTTT. The chain recombines TRBV27 with TRBJ1-6; D is undetermined. V lost 4 bases, J lost 4 bases, and 5 bases lay in between. Germline V CDR1 and CDR2: MNHEY, SMNVEV (reference sequence). The CDR3 is 13 residues long.

This clonotype came up many times. This chain joins TRBV7-9 and TRBJ1-4; no definite D call. V lost 7 bases to trimming and J lost 7 bases, with 13 bases between them. The CDR3 totals 13 residues. Germline lookup yields CDR1 SEHNR and CDR2 FQNEAQ (reference sequence). DNA for the CDR3: TGTGCCAGCAAGCTGGTAACGGGTGAAAAACTGTTTTTT. Translating it yields CASKLVTGEKLFF. Full variable domain (rest looked up from reference TRBV7-9 and TRBJ1-4): DTGVSQNPRHKITKRGQNVTFRCDPISEHNRLYWYRQTLGQGPEFLTYFQNEAQLEKSRLLSDRFSAERPKGSFSTLEIQRTEQGDSAMYLCASKLVTGEKLFFGSGTQLSVL.